This paragraph reports one T cell receptor beta chain. These data are taken from a study of technical replicates of blood from four donors. The CDR3 has 13 amino acids. Trimming took 10 bases from V and 3 from J; bases not matched to a gene: 7. Germline-derived CDR1 and CDR2 are SNHLY and FYNNEI. Profiling relied on immunoSEQ multiplex PCR, and the TCRdb table lists in-frame clones only, not all of them. This table holds roughly 85,000 clones, about 93% found once. This clonotype was sampled from a human donor in good health. The chain links TRBV2 to TRBJ2-7; 9 positions match TRBD2. The sample comprised T cells isolated from PBMCs. In DNA form, the CDR3 reads TGTGCCACTTATAGCGGGAGTGGCTACGAGCAGTACTTC. It translates to CATYSGSGYEQYF.